The 9 T cell receptor beta chains listed next were all sequenced from one sample in a study of shared clonotypes between healthy human individuals. TCRdb's copy holds only in-frame clones and misses some; the assay was immunoSEQ multiplex PCR. The sample carries fewer than 600,000 clones, over 60% recorded once. The sample comprised PBMCs. Receptors originate from a woman aged 35 to 49 in good health. Some clones in this sample may be carry-over from other donors' samples.

The chain couples TRBV18 to TRBJ2-5; 12 bases line up with TRBD2. The germline V gene has CDR1 KGHSH and CDR2 LQKENI. The V segment lost 6 bases and the J segment 5 bases; nucleotides outside the gene matches: 16. The length of the CDR3 is 18 residues. The CDR3 reads CASSGTPGLAGSGETQYF. In DNA form, the CDR3 reads TGTGCCAGCTCGGGAACGCCAGGACTAGCGGGATCGGGGGAGACCCAGTACTTC.

The CDR3 loop is CASRGADRWNTEAFF. CDR3 bases: TGTGCCAGCAGAGGCGCCGACAGGTGGAACACTGAAGCTTTCTTT. The rearrangement uses TRBV27 and TRBJ1-1; D may be TRBD1 (6 bases). There are 15 residues in the CDR3. Trimming left V 6 bases short and J 1 base short, with 15 bases between. The germline CDR1 and CDR2 sequences are MNHEY and SMNVEV (reference sequence).

The genes are TRBV27 and TRBJ2-5; D gene unclear. V was shortened by 3 bases and J by 0 bases, with 8 bases between the two germline ends. Germline CDR1 and CDR2: MNHEY and SMNVEV (reference sequence). This CDR3 is 14 amino acids long. Here the CDR3 DNA reads TGTGCCAGCAGTTTGGGCAGAAACCAAGAGACCCAGTACTTC. This encodes CASSLGRNQETQYF.

The chain links TRBV29-1 to TRBJ2-3; possibly TRBD2 for D (5 bases). The CDR3 is 13 residues long. V was trimmed by 3 bases and J by 4 bases, leaving 11 bases between them. CDR1 and CDR2 from the germline V gene are SQVTM and ANQGSEA. CDR3 amino acids: CSVDLGNADTQYF. The CDR3 DNA reads TGCAGCGTTGATCTCGGGAACGCAGATACGCAGTATTTT.

The V call is TRBV7-2, the J call TRBJ2-7; D is perhaps TRBD1 or TRBD2 (5 bases each). Per germline, CDR1 SGHTA and CDR2 FQGNSA. Trimming left V 0 bases short and J 4 bases short, with 10 bases between. This CDR3 spans 14 amino acids. The CDR3 sequence: CASSLAPGPYEQYF. The DNA of the CDR3 is TGTGCCAGCAGCTTAGCGCCGGGACCGTACGAGCAGTACTTC.

This clone appeared a few times. Other DNA sequences from this sample encode an identical CDR3 as well. The chain couples TRBV18 to TRBJ2-3; no definite D call. The CDR3 length is 12 residues. The V end lost 2 bases, the J end lost 3 bases, and 3 bases lay between the germline ends. Germline CDR1 reads KGHSH; CDR2 reads LQKENI. This CDR3 is CASSPGTDTQYF. CDR3 sequence (DNA): TGTGCCAGCTCACCAGGGACAGATACGCAGTATTTT.

This chain links TRBV11-2 with TRBJ2-3; 8 bases map to TRBD2. Trimming cost V 0 bases and J 2 bases; bases outside gene matches: 4. The CDR3 covers 16 residues. Germline V CDR1 and CDR2: SGHAT, FQNNGV. The CDR3 coding sequence is TGTGCCAGCAGCTTAGAAACTAGCGGACCCACAGATACGCAGTATTTT. It encodes CASSLETSGPTDTQYF.

The V call is TRBV5-1, the J call TRBJ2-2; possible D gene TRBD2, 6 bases. Looked up from germline, CDR1 is SGHRS and CDR2 is YFSETQ. V was clipped by 9 bases and J by 0 bases, with 15 bases between them. The CDR3 consists of 15 residues. This CDR3 reads CATRGAGTNTGELFF. CDR3 nucleotide sequence: TGCGCCACCAGAGGTGCGGGAACGAACACCGGGGAGCTGTTTTTT. The full variable domain, with the rest looked up from reference TRBV5-1 and TRBJ2-2, is KAGVTQTPRYLIKTRGQQVTLSCSPISGHRSVSWYQQTPGQGLQFLFEYFSETQRNKGNFPGRFSGRQFSNSRSEMNVSTLELGDSALYLCATRGAGTNTGELFFGEGSRLTVL.

The chain carries TRBV27 and TRBJ2-7; D is ambiguous. V dropped 4 bases and J dropped 6 bases, with 10 bases sitting between them. CDR1 and CDR2 (germline): MNHEY, SMNVEV (reference sequence). CDR3 length: 12 amino acids. The CDR3 nucleotides read TGTGCCAGCAGTTCCTATGGGCCCGAGCAGTACTTC. It specifies CASSSYGPEQYF.